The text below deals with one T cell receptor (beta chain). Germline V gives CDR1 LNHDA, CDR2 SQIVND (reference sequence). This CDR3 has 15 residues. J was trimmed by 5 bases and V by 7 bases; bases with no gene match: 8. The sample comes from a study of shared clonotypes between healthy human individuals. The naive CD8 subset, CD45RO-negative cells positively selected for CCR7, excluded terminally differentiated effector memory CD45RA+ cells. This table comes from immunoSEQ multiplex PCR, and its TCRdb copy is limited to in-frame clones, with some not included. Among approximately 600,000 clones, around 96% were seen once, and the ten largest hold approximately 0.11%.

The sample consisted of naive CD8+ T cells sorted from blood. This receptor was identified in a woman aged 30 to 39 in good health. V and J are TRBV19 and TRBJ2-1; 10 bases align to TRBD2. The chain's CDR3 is CASTVTSGVHNEQFF. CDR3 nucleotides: TGTGCCAGTACCGTTACTAGCGGGGTCCACAATGAGCAGTTCTTC.